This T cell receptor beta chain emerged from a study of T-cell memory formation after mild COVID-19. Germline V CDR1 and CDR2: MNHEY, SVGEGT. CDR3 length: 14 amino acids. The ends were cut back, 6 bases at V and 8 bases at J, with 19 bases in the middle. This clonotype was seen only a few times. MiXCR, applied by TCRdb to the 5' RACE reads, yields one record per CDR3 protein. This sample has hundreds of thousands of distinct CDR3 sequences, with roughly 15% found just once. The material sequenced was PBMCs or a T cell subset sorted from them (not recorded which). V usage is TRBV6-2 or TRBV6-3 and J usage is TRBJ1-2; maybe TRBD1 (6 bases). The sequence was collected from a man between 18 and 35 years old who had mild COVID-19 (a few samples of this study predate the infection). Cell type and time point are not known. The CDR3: CASSEIQGRGGYTF. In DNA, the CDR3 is TGTGCCAGCAGCGAAATACAGGGCCGGGGAGGCTACACCTTC.